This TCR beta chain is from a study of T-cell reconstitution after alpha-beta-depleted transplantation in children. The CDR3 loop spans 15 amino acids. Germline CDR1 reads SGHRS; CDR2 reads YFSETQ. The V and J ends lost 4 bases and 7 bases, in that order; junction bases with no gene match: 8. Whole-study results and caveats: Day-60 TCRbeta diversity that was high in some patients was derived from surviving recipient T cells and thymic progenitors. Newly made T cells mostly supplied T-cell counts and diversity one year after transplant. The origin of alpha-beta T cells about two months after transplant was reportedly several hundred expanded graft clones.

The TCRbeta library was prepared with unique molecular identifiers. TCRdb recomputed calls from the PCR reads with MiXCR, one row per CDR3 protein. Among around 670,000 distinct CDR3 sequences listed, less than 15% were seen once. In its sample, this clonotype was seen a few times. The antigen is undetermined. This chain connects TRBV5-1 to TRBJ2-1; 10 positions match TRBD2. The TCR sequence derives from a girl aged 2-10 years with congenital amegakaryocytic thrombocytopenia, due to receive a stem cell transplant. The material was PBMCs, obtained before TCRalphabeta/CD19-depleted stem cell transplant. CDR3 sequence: CASSRGLAQINEQFF. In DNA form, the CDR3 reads TGCGCCAGCAGCCGGGGACTAGCGCAGATTAATGAGCAGTTCTTC.